The subject of this entry is one T cell receptor beta chain. As yet, its antigen is unknown. TCRdb reprocessed the reads via MiXCR and lists one record per CDR3 protein. The profile shows about 740,000 distinct CDR3 sequences, about 40% of them singletons. These data originate in a study of T cell repertoires in cytomegalovirus infection. The CDR3 contains 15 residues. Germline V CDR1 and CDR2: SEHNR, FQNEAQ (reference sequence). The V end lost 5 bases, the J end lost 7 bases, and 17 bases lay between the germline ends. Study-wide points: The study identified carriers of CMV plus the relevant HLA from cumulative public TCR beta family frequency. The ex vivo response was dominated by HLA-C-restricted CMV-specific TCR beta clonotypes.

V is TRBV7-9 and J is TRBJ2-2; TRBD1 or TRBD2 may be the D gene (5 bases each). Source material: PBMCs. The clonotype comes from a human donor in good health (CMV status not recorded). Some clones in this sample may be carry-over from other donors' samples. DNA for the CDR3: TGTGCCAGCAGCCCCCCGGGACGGCAAGTCGGGGAGCTGTTTTTT. This sequence encodes CASSPPGRQVGELFF. The full variable domain, rest sourced from reference TRBV7-9 and TRBJ2-2, is DTGVSQNPRHKITKRGQNVTFRCDPISEHNRLYWYRQTLGQGPEFLTYFQNEAQLEKSRLLSDRFSAERPKGSFSTLEIQRTEQGDSAMYLCASSPPGRQVGELFFGEGSRLTVL.